Below are 15 T cell receptor beta chains sequenced from a single sample in a study of high-grade serous ovarian cancer treatment subgroups. The assay was immunoSEQ multiplex PCR, and TCRdb's table has in-frame clones only and misses some. This table holds nearly 15,000 clones, 86% found once. Tumor tissue was taken before any definitive surgery or chemotherapy was given. Sequencing input: tumor tissue. The receptors derive from a human donor with high-grade serous ovarian cancer.

The CDR3 sequence is CASRNEGAGYTF. Here the CDR3 DNA reads TGTGCCAGCCGCAACGAGGGCGCCGGCTACACCTTC. This chain links TRBV6-1 with TRBJ1-2; D call uncertain. This CDR3 spans 12 amino acids. Germline CDR1 is MNHNS and CDR2 is SASEGT. Trimming stripped 8 bases from V and 8 bases from J, with 15 bases between.

The gene calls are TRBV29-1 and TRBJ2-1; D may be TRBD1 or TRBD2 (6 bases each). The ends were cut back, 1 base at V and 8 bases at J, with 24 bases in the middle. The CDR3 has 17 residues. From germline, CDR1 is SQVTM and CDR2 ANQGSEA. The CDR3 DNA reads TGCAGCGTTGAAGGGGGACGCAGGGGCGGGGCGAGGGATGAGCAGTTCTTC. It translates to CSVEGGRRGGARDEQFF.

The V call is TRBV7-2, the J call TRBJ2-7; D gene ambiguous. CDR1 SGHTA and CDR2 FQGNSA come from the germline V gene. The CDR3 sequence is 12 residues long. V lost 2 bases and J 4 bases, leaving 6 bases between the germline ends. CDR3 nucleotide sequence: TGTGCCAGCAGCTTAAGGGTTTACGAGCAGTACTTC. Its protein product is CASSLRVYEQYF.

The V and J genes are TRBV29-1 and TRBJ2-5; weak D call: TRBD1 (6 bases). There are 12 residues in the CDR3. The V end was cut by 3 bases, the J end by 1 base, with 6 bases between. CDR1 is SQVTM, CDR2 ANQGSEA, per germline. DNA for the CDR3: TGCAGCGTTGACAGGGGCCAAGAGACCCAGTACTTC. This translates into CSVDRGQETQYF.

The genes are TRBV5-1 and TRBJ2-1; 11 bases align to TRBD2. The trim removed 0 bases at V and 12 bases at J, leaving 8 bases unmatched. Germline V CDR1 and CDR2: SGHRS, YFSETQ. The CDR3 sequence is 15 residues long. CDR3 DNA: TGCGCCAGCAGCTTGGCTAGCGGGGGGTCGAAGGGGCAGTTCTTC. Translation: CASSLASGGSKGQFF.

V usage is TRBV4-2 and J usage is TRBJ2-3, with D unclear. The CDR3 has 15 amino acids. V shed 0 bases and J shed 6 bases, with 13 bases lying between them. Germline V gives CDR1 LGHNA, CDR2 YNFKEQ. DNA of the CDR3: TGTGCCAGCAGCCAAGAACGGACCTTTTTCGATACGCAGTATTTT. Its protein product is CASSQERTFFDTQYF.

The rearrangement uses TRBV6-1 and TRBJ1-4; a possible D gene is TRBD1 (5 bases). V lost 5 bases and J 5 bases, leaving 15 bases between the germline ends. This CDR3 region has 15 residues. Per germline, CDR1 MNHNS and CDR2 SASEGT. For the CDR3, the DNA is TGTGCCAGCAGTATAACCGGGACTGCGAATGAAAAACTGTTTTTT. Residues: CASSITGTANEKLFF.

The chain links TRBV5-1 to TRBJ2-6; TRBD1 is a possible D gene (5 bases). Germline-derived CDR1 and CDR2 are SGHRS and YFSETQ. Between the trimmed V and J ends, which lost 5 bases and 0 bases, there was a span of 6 bases. The CDR3 runs 14 residues. The DNA for the CDR3 is TGCGCCAGCAGAGGGGTCTCTGGGGCCAACGTCCTGACTTTC. Its translation: CASRGVSGANVLTF.

The chain joins TRBV10-2 to TRBJ2-6; TRBD1 is a possible D gene (7 bases). Trimming stripped 10 bases from V and 0 bases from J, with 19 bases between. The germline CDR1 and CDR2 sequences are WSHSY and SAAADI. The CDR3 covers 17 residues. The CDR3 protein is CATVAGQIVSGANVLTF. The CDR3 DNA reads as TGCGCCACCGTGGCGGGACAGATTGTCTCTGGGGCCAACGTCCTGACTTTC.

The V call is TRBV7-9, the J call TRBJ1-4; D is possibly TRBD1 (6 bases). The CDR3 has 14 residues. Germline V gene sequence: CDR1 SEHNR, CDR2 FQNEAQ (reference sequence). The germline V and J ends were trimmed by 5 bases and 5 bases, with 12 bases remaining between them. The CDR3 DNA reads TGTGCCAGCAGCCCTGGGGACATAAATGAAAAACTGTTTTTT. It encodes CASSPGDINEKLFF. The complete variable domain, with remaining parts taken from reference TRBV7-9 and TRBJ1-4, reads DTGVSQNPRHKITKRGQNVTFRCDPISEHNRLYWYRQTLGQGPEFLTYFQNEAQLEKSRLLSDRFSAERPKGSFSTLEIQRTEQGDSAMYLCASSPGDINEKLFFGSGTQLSVL.

The rearrangement uses TRBV9 and TRBJ1-1; no reliable D call. This CDR3 is built from 14 residues. Germline V gene lookup returns CDR1 SGDLS and CDR2 YYNGEE. The V and J ends lost 4 bases and 6 bases respectively, with 16 bases between them. This CDR3 reads CASSPRHPPAEAFF. CDR3 coding DNA: TGTGCCAGCAGCCCCCGACACCCCCCGGCTGAAGCTTTCTTT.

The chain recombines TRBV7-2 with TRBJ2-2, with a weak D call TRBD2 (6 bases). The CDR3 totals 16 residues. The V end was cut by 3 bases, the J end by 2 bases, with 13 bases between. CDR1 is SGHTA, CDR2 FQGNSA, per germline. The DNA for the CDR3 is TGTGCCAGCAGCTTCACGGGGGTGGTAAACACCGGGGAGCTGTTTTTT. Encoded protein: CASSFTGVVNTGELFF.

This chain uses TRBV14 with TRBJ1-2; D may be TRBD1 (5 bases). Per germline, CDR1 SGHDN and CDR2 FVKESK. Trimming stripped 1 base from V and 4 bases from J, with 10 bases between. The CDR3 length is 14 residues. The CDR3 bases are TGTGCCAGCAGCCAAGGAGCAGGGCGCTATGGCTACACCTTC. This codes for CASSQGAGRYGYTF.

This chain connects TRBV7-9 to TRBJ1-2, with D unresolved. The CDR3 extends over 15 amino acids. V gave up 1 base and J gave up 3 bases, with 12 bases separating them. The germline gives CDR1 SEHNR, CDR2 FQNEAQ (reference sequence). The CDR3 bases are TGTGCCAGCAGCTTAGGTAGTACCCATTACTATGGCTACACCTTC. Translated, it gives CASSLGSTHYYGYTF.

The V gene is TRBV5-5, the J gene TRBJ1-3; TRBD1 might be the D (6 bases). Trimming took off 5 bases at V and 0 bases at J, with 15 bases between the two ends. The CDR3 runs to 16 residues. The V gene's germline CDR1 is SGHKS and CDR2 YYEKEE (reference sequence). CDR3 sequence: CASSRGPGDSGNTIYF. The CDR3 DNA sequence: TGTGCCAGCAGTCGTGGGCCAGGGGACTCTGGAAACACCATATATTTT.